This T cell receptor beta chain appears in the sequencing data of a study of regulatory T cells in long-lasting Graves disease. This clonotype was counted only a few times. Its target is not known. Stated time point: newly diagnosed GD, antithyroid drugs for less than 3 months. Generation of the TCR library employed RNA extracted from PBMCs. Study-level points and caveats: Relative to new patients (roughly 900), persistent patients exhibited greater sharing of public clonotypes (about 2,700).

Germline values: CDR1 SGHAT, CDR2 FQDESV (reference sequence). CDR3 length: 14 residues. The V end lost 5 bases, the J end lost 1 base, and 11 bases lay between the germline ends. With iRepertoire HTBI primers and Arm-PCR of CDR3 regions, TCR beta libraries were built. Using its own MiXCR run on the multiplex PCR reads, TCRdb lists one record per CDR3 protein. The table records about 430,000 distinct CDR3 sequences, approximately 16% of them present only once. These data were also filed under a second study, of T cells in Graves' hyperthyroidism and ophthalmopathy.

The receptor was derived from a middle-aged woman with Graves disease. The chain uses TRBV11-1 and TRBJ2-5; D is ambiguous. This specimen consisted of peripheral blood mononuclear cells (PBMCs), obtained at new diagnosis, from a patient treated with antithyroid drugs. CDR3 residues: CASSAVDIQETQYF. CDR3 bases: TGTGCCAGCAGCGCTGTCGATATCCAAGAGACCCAGTACTTC. The whole variable domain, remainder taken from reference TRBV11-1 and TRBJ2-5, is EAEVAQSPRYKITEKSQAVAFWCDPISGHATLYWYRQILGQGPELLVQFQDESVVDDSQLPKDRFSAERLKGVDSTLKIQPAELGDSAMYLCASSAVDIQETQYFGPGTRLLVL.